Below, 27 T cell receptor beta chains from the same sample are listed, as sequenced in a study of patients and donors after allogeneic stem cell transplantation. TCRdb used MiXCR to reprocess the RT-PCR reads, holding one entry per CDR3 protein. This table has approximately 170,000 distinct CDR3 sequences, about 24% appearing once. Sequences were obtained from blood, either unsorted or a sorted T cell fraction (not recorded which). The receptors derive from a human donor who was either an allogeneic HSCT recipient or a stem cell or donor lymphocyte infusion donor (not recorded which). It is not recorded whose cells these are; they may come from a transplant donor.

V is TRBV6-5 and J is TRBJ2-7, with D maybe TRBD1 (5 bases). The CDR3 is 15 amino acids. With 8 bases removed from V and 2 bases from J, the gap between germline ends came to 19 bases. CDR1 is MNHEY, CDR2 SVGAGI, per germline. This chain's CDR3 is CASLKTDSPPYEQYF. CDR3 nucleotide sequence: TGTGCCAGCCTTAAAACTGACAGTCCGCCCTACGAGCAGTACTTC.

The CDR3 DNA reads as TGTGCTAGCCCGCTCAAACTTCTAGCGGGCTATTACACCGGGGAGCTGTTTTTT. It encodes CASPLKLLAGYYTGELFF. The chain recombines TRBV12-5 with TRBJ2-2; TRBD2 agrees at 8 bases. The germline CDR1 and CDR2 sequences are LGHNT and FRNRAP. The CDR3 runs 18 residues. V dropped 9 bases and J dropped 3; count of bases not matched to a gene: 18. The entire variable domain, with the rest obtained from reference TRBV12-5 and TRBJ2-2, is as follows: DARVTQTPRHKVTEMGQEVTMRCQPILGHNTVFWYRQTMMQGLELLAYFRNRAPLDDSGMPKDRFSAEMPDATLATLKIQPSEPRDSAVYFCASPLKLLAGYYTGELFFGEGSRLTVL.

This chain uses TRBV5-1 with TRBJ2-2, with D possibly TRBD1 on 6 matching bases. The CDR3 covers 15 residues. Looked up from germline, CDR1 is SGHRS and CDR2 is YFSETQ. The V end lost 7 bases, the J end lost 3 bases, and 16 bases lay between the germline ends. CDR3 in DNA: TGCGCCAGCTGGGAAGAAACAGGGTACACCGGGGAGCTGTTTTTT. It is translated as CASWEETGYTGELFF.

This clonotype was found a few times. This rearrangement joins TRBV11-2 to TRBJ1-1; D remains ambiguous. The CDR3 extends over 15 amino acids. Germline CDR1 reads SGHAT; CDR2 reads FQNNGV. V was pared by 5 bases and J by 4 bases, with 17 bases between. CDR3: CASSVGAVSATEAFF. Here the CDR3 DNA reads TGTGCCAGCAGCGTAGGAGCGGTAAGCGCCACTGAAGCTTTCTTT.

The chain has TRBV7-2 and TRBJ1-6, with a tentative D call TRBD1 (6 bases). The CDR3 totals 14 residues. The V and J ends lost 10 bases and 9 bases respectively, with 19 bases between them. Per germline, CDR1 SGHTA and CDR2 FQGNSA. CDR3 nucleotide sequence: TGTGCCACTTCGGACAGCCCCGCGGGTTCACCCCTCCACTTT. Amino acid sequence: CATSDSPAGSPLHF. The full variable domain, in which reference TRBV7-2 and TRBJ1-6 provide the parts outside the CDR3, is GAGVSQSPSNKVTEKGKDVELRCDPISGHTALYWYRQSLGQGLEFLIYFQGNSAPDKSGLPSDRFSAERTGGSVSTLTIQRTQQEDSAVYLCATSDSPAGSPLHFGNGTRLTVT.

A few counts support this clonotype. This sequence joins TRBV20-1 and TRBJ2-7; 8 nucleotides line up with TRBD2. Germline V lookup: CDR1 DFQATT, CDR2 SNEGSKA (reference sequence). Trimming cost V 0 bases and J 5 bases; bases outside gene matches: 12. The CDR3 covers 16 residues. The CDR3: CSARDRSAGGYDEQYF. CDR3 nucleotides: TGCAGTGCTAGAGATCGAAGTGCGGGGGGTTATGACGAGCAGTACTTC.

The chain carries TRBV10-3 and TRBJ2-1, with D tentatively TRBD2 (5 bases). CDR1 is ENHRY, CDR2 SYGVKD, per germline. This CDR3 is built from 13 residues. Trimming left V 11 bases short and J 8 bases short, with 19 bases between. CDR3 loop: CAGRRGDQDEQFF. CDR3 bases: TGTGCCGGTCGCCGGGGAGATCAAGATGAGCAGTTCTTC.

V is TRBV29-1 and J is TRBJ2-1; weak D call: TRBD1 (5 bases). From germline, CDR1 is SQVTM and CDR2 ANQGSEA. The CDR3 extends over 12 amino acids. Deletions cut 5 bases from V and 3 bases from J, with 8 bases between. CDR3 coding DNA: TGCAGCGTTATAGGGGTCTACAATGAGCAGTTCTTC. Translated, it gives CSVIGVYNEQFF.

The rearrangement joins TRBV29-1 to TRBJ2-1; D is possibly TRBD1 (5 bases). This CDR3 spans 11 amino acids. Germline lookup yields CDR1 SQVTM and CDR2 ANQGSEA. Deletions cut 8 bases from V and 5 bases from J, with 10 bases between. CDR3 in amino acids: CSHQGNNEQFF. The DNA of the CDR3 is TGCAGCCATCAGGGAAACAATGAGCAGTTCTTC.

Only a few counts were recorded for this clonotype. The V gene is TRBV2, the J gene TRBJ1-1, with D possibly TRBD1 on 6 matching bases. The CDR3 covers 14 residues. From germline, CDR1 is SNHLY and CDR2 FYNNEI. The ends were cut back, 8 bases at V and 0 bases at J, with 13 bases in the middle. CDR3 nucleotide sequence: TGTGCCAGCCAAGGGGGGGGAATGAACACTGAAGCTTTCTTT. It encodes CASQGGGMNTEAFF.

This clonotype was detected only a few times. This chain uses TRBV20-1 with TRBJ1-2; D call uncertain. CDR1 is DFQATT, CDR2 SNEGSKA, per germline (reference sequence). V was pared by 5 bases and J by 1 base, with 14 bases between. The CDR3 extends over 14 amino acids. CDR3 bases: TGCAGTGCTCCTCAACCCATGATTAACTATGGCTACACCTTC. Translating gives CSAPQPMINYGYTF.

This clonotype was seen ten or more times. This chain uses TRBV20-1 with TRBJ1-2; D unclear. Germline values: CDR1 DFQATT, CDR2 SNEGSKA (reference sequence). V dropped 5 bases and J dropped 2 bases, with 9 bases sitting between them. The CDR3 is 12 amino acids. The CDR3 DNA follows: TGCAGTGCTCCTGACGGAAACTATGGCTACACCTTC. Amino acids: CSAPDGNYGYTF.

This clonotype was counted only a few times. The chain uses TRBV12-3 or TRBV12-4 and TRBJ1-4; D is possibly TRBD1 (5 bases). This CDR3 has 16 amino acids. Trimming took 2 bases from V and 5 from J, leaving 15 bases between them. DNA for the CDR3: TGTGCCAGCAGTTTATCCTTTGGGGGGGTGAATGAAAAACTGTTTTTT. Amino acids: CASSLSFGGVNEKLFF.

The chain is built from TRBV14 and TRBJ2-7, with D hard to call. This CDR3 has 14 amino acids. Germline V gene lookup returns CDR1 SGHDN and CDR2 FVKESK. Trimming stripped 2 bases from V and 1 base from J, with 9 bases between. CDR3 sequence reads: CASSQSDGSYEQYF. The CDR3 nucleotides are TGTGCCAGCAGCCAAAGTGACGGTTCCTACGAGCAGTACTTC.

This clonotype was found a few times. The chain is built from TRBV18 and TRBJ1-6, with 10 bases fitting TRBD1. The CDR3 covers 16 residues. The germline gives CDR1 KGHSH, CDR2 LQKENI. J lost 6 bases, V lost 1 base, and 3 bases had no gene match. CDR3 DNA sequence: TGTGCCAGCTCACCACGGGGACAGGGGCTTAATTCACCCCTCCACTTT. Its translation: CASSPRGQGLNSPLHF.

This clonotype was counted between two and nine times. DNA of the CDR3: TGCGCCAGCAGCCCTACGCTTCTAGGATTCTCTGGAAACACCATATATTTT. Its translation is CASSPTLLGFSGNTIYF. This chain joins TRBV4-1 and TRBJ1-3; unclear D gene. Germline-derived CDR1 and CDR2 are MGHRA and YSYEKL. Trimming took off 4 bases at V and 0 bases at J, with 16 bases between the two ends. The CDR3 runs to 17 residues.

This clonotype was counted a few times. The rearrangement uses TRBV28 and TRBJ2-1; possibly TRBD1 or TRBD2 for D (5 bases each). V was shortened by 3 bases and J by 0 bases, with 12 bases between the two germline ends. Looked up from germline, CDR1 is MDHEN and CDR2 is SYDVKM. CDR3 length equals 16 residues. CDR3: CASSFRDLSSYNEQFF. The CDR3 bases are TGTGCCAGCAGTTTCCGGGACCTGAGCTCCTACAATGAGCAGTTCTTC.

DNA for the CDR3: TGCGCCAGCAGCCAAGGGCCCGGACTAACACTCCTTACCTATGGCTACACCTTC. It is translated as CASSQGPGLTLLTYGYTF. This chain joins TRBV4-1 and TRBJ1-2, with D unresolved. CDR3 size: 18 residues. Germline V lookup: CDR1 MGHRA, CDR2 YSYEKL. V was clipped by 1 base and J by 4 bases, with 22 bases between them.

This clonotype was detected only a few times. This chain's CDR3 is CASSLQREGRYEQFF. The CDR3 nucleotides are TGCGCCAGCAGCCTTCAGCGGGAGGGCCGGTATGAGCAGTTCTTC. This sequence joins TRBV4-1 and TRBJ2-1; TRBD2 aligns across 10 bases. J lost 8 bases, V lost 4 bases, and 8 bases had no gene match. This CDR3 contains 15 residues. Germline V gives CDR1 MGHRA, CDR2 YSYEKL.

V is TRBV19 and J is TRBJ2-2; 7 bases fit TRBD1. This CDR3 comprises 15 residues. V trimming: 3 bases; J trimming: 5 bases; junction bases outside the gene matches: 6. In germline, CDR1 is LNHDA, CDR2 SQIVND (reference sequence). The CDR3 sequence: CASSIVEGATGELFF. The CDR3 DNA reads as TGTGCCAGTAGTATCGTCGAGGGGGCGACCGGGGAGCTGTTTTTT.

This clonotype appeared many times. The V and J genes are TRBV6-5 and TRBJ1-1; D perhaps matches TRBD1 (5 bases). V was pared by 2 bases and J by 1 base, with 8 bases between. The CDR3 is 14 amino acids. Germline V CDR1 and CDR2: MNHEY, SVGAGI. CDR3: CASSYGGSNTEAFF. The CDR3 DNA reads TGTGCCAGCAGTTACGGGGGATCGAACACTGAAGCTTTCTTT.

The genes are TRBV24-1 and TRBJ2-1, with D perhaps TRBD1 (6 bases). The CDR3 is 16 amino acids. Germline lookup yields CDR1 KGHDR and CDR2 SFDVKD. The V end was cut by 7 bases, the J end by 4 bases, with 19 bases between. The CDR3 sequence: CATSVKNRATYNEQFF. The CDR3 DNA reads as TGTGCCACCAGCGTTAAAAACAGGGCAACTTACAATGAGCAGTTCTTC.

The J gene is TRBJ2-7, the V gene TRBV6-1, with a tentative D call TRBD2 (6 bases). Germline V lookup: CDR1 MNHNS, CDR2 SASEGT. Trimming removed 4 bases at V and 1 base at J, with 14 bases between. CDR3 length: 15 amino acids. In DNA form, the CDR3 reads TGTGCCAGCAGTGTTGGCGGCGGGGCTTCCTACGAGCAGTACTTC. Residues: CASSVGGGASYEQYF.

The table lists this clonotype with a few counts. The chain employs TRBV6-6 and TRBJ1-2; TRBD1 is a possible D gene (6 bases). Germline V lookup: CDR1 MNHNY, CDR2 SVGAGI (reference sequence). CDR3 length: 13 residues. With 8 bases removed from V and 1 base from J, the gap between germline ends came to 11 bases. The DNA of the CDR3 is TGTGCCAGCTTTGAGGACAGTAACTATGGCTACACCTTC. This sequence encodes CASFEDSNYGYTF.

The genes are TRBV19 and TRBJ1-5, with D uncertain. The CDR3 is 15 residues long. The V and J ends lost 3 bases and 0 bases respectively, with 9 bases between them. Looked up from germline, CDR1 is LNHDA and CDR2 is SQIVND (reference sequence). This CDR3 is CASSIGTYSNQPQHF. The CDR3 nucleotides read TGTGCCAGTAGTATCGGCACGTATAGCAATCAGCCCCAGCATTTT. The full variable domain, rest sourced from reference TRBV19 and TRBJ1-5, is DGGITQSPKYLFRKEGQNVTLSCEQNLNHDAMYWYRQDPGQGLRLIYYSQIVNDFQKGDIAEGYSVSREKKESFPLTVTSAQKNPTAFYLCASSIGTYSNQPQHFGDGTRLSIL.

The table lists this clonotype with a count of one. The gene calls are TRBV5-1 and TRBJ2-7; 10 bases are a match to TRBD2. The CDR3 consists of 16 residues. Trimming cost V 5 bases and J 6 bases; bases outside gene matches: 14. The germline gives CDR1 SGHRS, CDR2 YFSETQ. This CDR3 is CASRPSGGNATLEQYF. Written as DNA, the CDR3 is TGCGCCAGCAGGCCTAGCGGGGGCAACGCTACCCTCGAGCAGTACTTC.

V and J are TRBV7-6 and TRBJ2-7; possible D gene TRBD2, 7 bases. The germline V gene has CDR1 SGHVS and CDR2 FNYEAQ. The CDR3 extends over 17 amino acids. The V end lost 5 bases, the J end lost 7 bases, and 27 bases lay between the germline ends. CDR3 nucleotide sequence: TGTGCCAGCAGCCCACTTAGGAGGGGGGGCAGATCGGATGAGCAGTACTTC. Amino acid sequence: CASSPLRRGGRSDEQYF.